Listed here are 24 T cell receptor beta chains from one sample, sequenced in a study of T-cell memory formation after mild COVID-19. In TCRdb, the 5' RACE reads were re-called with MiXCR into one record per CDR3 protein. The table lists some 200,000 distinct CDR3 sequences, over 7.5% of them singletons. The sequenced sample consisted of PBMCs or a T cell subset sorted from them (not recorded which). The receptors derive from a man in his late teens or twenties who had mild COVID-19 (a few samples of this study predate the infection). Cell type and time point are not known.

This clonotype was seen more than once but under ten times. The chain uses TRBV5-4 and TRBJ2-5; the match to TRBD2 covers 12 bases. Germline assignment: CDR1 SGHNT and CDR2 YYREEE (reference sequence). This CDR3 has 15 amino acids. V lost 3 bases, J lost 2 bases, and 2 bases stayed unmatched. CDR3 in DNA: TGTGCCAGCAGCTGGACTAGCGGGGATCAAGAGACCCAGTACTTC. Amino acid sequence: CASSWTSGDQETQYF.

A few counts support this clonotype. V and J are TRBV7-9 and TRBJ2-7; D may be TRBD1 (6 bases). Germline CDR1 SEHNR, CDR2 FQNEAQ (reference sequence). There are 15 residues in the CDR3. The V gene lost 4 bases and the J gene lost 2 bases, with 15 bases spanning the gap. The CDR3 DNA reads as TGTGCCAGCAGCTCGCCCAGGGGAAGGGCCTACGAGCAGTACTTC. This codes for CASSSPRGRAYEQYF.

This clonotype was observed at least ten times. This chain joins TRBV2 and TRBJ2-4; weak D call: TRBD2 (5 bases). From germline, CDR1 is SNHLY and CDR2 FYNNEI. The CDR3 is 17 residues long. The V end lost 6 bases, the J end lost 7 bases, and 25 bases lay between the germline ends. CDR3 bases: TGTGCCAGCAGCCAGCACCCCAGGACTCTTGCCCCCAACATTCAGTACTTC. Translation: CASSQHPRTLAPNIQYF.

The sample holds a few counts of this clonotype. The V gene is TRBV12-3 or TRBV12-4, the J gene TRBJ1-1, with a weak D call TRBD1 (6 bases). This CDR3 has 13 residues. Trimming pared 0 bases from V and 9 bases from J, leaving 11 bases between. The CDR3 reads CASSLAPGVKAFF. DNA for the CDR3: TGTGCCAGCAGTTTAGCCCCAGGGGTAAAAGCTTTCTTT.

This clonotype occurred many times. The J gene is TRBJ1-6, the V gene TRBV7-2; the D is unclear. Germline CDR1 reads SGHTA; CDR2 reads FQGNSA. V shed 3 bases and J shed 9 bases, with 3 bases lying between them. The CDR3 is 11 residues long. CDR3 nucleotide sequence: TGTGCCAGCAGCTTCGGTTCACCCCTCCACTTT. This codes for CASSFGSPLHF.

This clonotype appeared a single time. V and J are TRBV4-3 and TRBJ2-1, with TRBD2 matching over 11 bases. The CDR3 sequence is 17 residues long. Germline CDR1 is LGHNA and CDR2 is YSLEER. With 1 base clipped from V and 8 bases from J, the junction kept 10 bases outside the gene matches. DNA of the CDR3: TGCGCCAGCAGCCAAGGTGATAGCGGGAGGGCGGTTCATGAGCAGTTCTTC. Encoded protein: CASSQGDSGRAVHEQFF.

This clonotype occurred a few times. This chain joins TRBV28 and TRBJ2-1; D gene uncertain. This CDR3 is 12 amino acids long. Germline values: CDR1 MDHEN, CDR2 SYDVKM. V lost 5 bases and J lost 13, with 15 bases in between. The CDR3 here is CASSQALWYQFF. CDR3 nucleotide sequence: TGTGCCAGCAGTCAGGCCCTATGGTATCAGTTCTTC.

This clonotype was recorded a few times. The rearrangement joins TRBV7-9 to TRBJ1-6; 7 bases map to TRBD1. This CDR3 is 15 amino acids long. Germline lookup yields CDR1 SEHNR and CDR2 FQNEAQ (reference sequence). The junction had 9 bases not matched to a gene; V was cut back by 5 bases and J by 8 bases. The DNA for the CDR3 is TGTGCCAGCAGCCCCCCCGCACAGGGGTATTCACCCCTCCACTTT. It encodes CASSPPAQGYSPLHF.

This clonotype appeared a few times. The gene calls are TRBV12-3 or TRBV12-4 and TRBJ1-4; D might be TRBD1 (5 bases). V was shortened by 5 bases and J by 3 bases, with 16 bases between the two germline ends. CDR3 length equals 16 residues. The chain's CDR3 is CASSPRGYGANEKLFF. DNA of the CDR3: TGTGCCAGCAGTCCGAGGGGTTACGGCGCTAATGAAAAACTGTTTTTT.

This clonotype has a handful of counts. The chain has TRBV7-2 and TRBJ1-1; no reliable D call. The V gene's germline CDR1 is SGHTA and CDR2 FQGNSA. The CDR3 sequence is 14 residues long. Trimming stripped 2 bases from V and 1 base from J, with 8 bases between. The CDR3 region is CASSLYGRNTEAFF. As DNA, the CDR3 is TGTGCCAGCAGCTTATATGGGCGGAACACTGAAGCTTTCTTT.

This clonotype appeared a few times. The V call is TRBV20-1, the J call TRBJ2-5; 12 nucleotides line up with TRBD2. Germline CDR1 and CDR2: DFQATT and SNEGSKA (reference sequence). This CDR3 spans 16 amino acids. Germline trimming cut 1 base from V and 0 bases from J; bases unmatched to any gene: 3. This CDR3 is CSARGTSGVHQETQYF. In DNA, the CDR3 is TGCAGTGCTAGAGGGACTAGCGGGGTACACCAAGAGACCCAGTACTTC.

The gene calls are TRBV5-1 and TRBJ1-3; 10 bases are shared with TRBD1. The CDR3 has 15 residues. Trimming at V came to 4 bases and at J to 5 bases, leaving 6 bases not matched to a gene. Germline CDR1 SGHRS, CDR2 YFSETQ. The CDR3 loop is CASSPGQGNRNTIYF. CDR3 nucleotide sequence: TGCGCCAGCAGCCCGGGACAGGGGAATAGAAACACCATATATTTT.

The table lists this clonotype with a few counts. The gene calls are TRBV7-3 and TRBJ2-3, with 12 positions matching TRBD1. Germline-derived CDR1 and CDR2 are SGHTA and FQGTGA. The CDR3 is 16 amino acids. The V segment lost 3 bases and the J segment 5 bases; nucleotides outside the gene matches: 6. In DNA form, the CDR3 reads TGTGCCAGCAGCTTGAAGGGACAGGGGGCGAAAGATACGCAGTATTTT. Translation: CASSLKGQGAKDTQYF.

The chain employs TRBV10-3 and TRBJ1-5; D perhaps matches TRBD1 (5 bases). V lost 4 bases, J lost 1 base, and 5 bases lay in between. The length of the CDR3 is 13 residues. The germline V gene encodes CDR1 ENHRY and CDR2 SYGVKD. Here the CDR3 reads CAISGDSNQPQHF. The CDR3 DNA reads as TGTGCCATCAGTGGGGACAGCAATCAGCCCCAGCATTTT.

This clonotype was observed a handful of times. The CDR3 sequence is CASSFWVLETQYF. The CDR3 coding sequence is TGTGCCAGCAGTTTTTGGGTTCTGGAGACCCAGTACTTC. The chain links TRBV12-3 or TRBV12-4 to TRBJ2-5; D is unresolved. The CDR3 has 13 residues. Trimming pared 3 bases from V and 5 bases from J, leaving 10 bases between.

This clonotype was seen ten or more times. The chain joins TRBV10-3 to TRBJ1-1; no firm D call. The CDR3 contains 9 residues. V lost 6 bases, J lost 5 bases, and 1 base lay in between. Germline assignment: CDR1 ENHRY and CDR2 SYGVKD. The CDR3: CAIRTEAFF. DNA of the CDR3: TGTGCCATCAGGACTGAAGCTTTCTTT.

This clonotype has more than one count but fewer than ten. The chain employs TRBV19 and TRBJ2-1; 7 bases align to TRBD1. This CDR3 is built from 14 residues. CDR1 and CDR2 from the germline V gene are LNHDA and SQIVND (reference sequence). J was trimmed by 2 bases and V by 8 bases; bases with no gene match: 6. The CDR3 sequence: CASQGQSPYNEQFF. CDR3 sequence (DNA): TGTGCCAGTCAGGGACAGAGTCCCTACAATGAGCAGTTCTTC.

At least ten counts were recorded for this clonotype. This chain uses TRBV7-3 with TRBJ2-3; 9 bases map to TRBD1. The length of the CDR3 is 15 residues. V was pared by 4 bases and J by 4 bases, with 6 bases of the junction left unmatched. Germline V lookup: CDR1 SGHTA, CDR2 FQGTGA. CDR3: CASSSGQGGSDTQYF. The CDR3 bases are TGTGCCAGCAGCTCGGGACAGGGAGGATCAGATACGCAGTATTTT.

This clonotype appeared a few times. The rearrangement joins TRBV18 to TRBJ1-5; D remains unclear. CDR1 is KGHSH and CDR2 is LQKENI in the germline V gene. The ends were cut back, 3 bases at V and 4 bases at J, with 10 bases in the middle. This CDR3 is 14 amino acids long. The CDR3 reads CASSPLPGNQPQHF. The CDR3 DNA reads as TGTGCCAGCTCACCCCTACCGGGAAATCAGCCCCAGCATTTT.

This chain uses TRBV9 with TRBJ1-1; 8 nucleotides align to TRBD1. Losses at the gene ends were 1 base for V and 6 bases for J; bases not matched to a gene: 5. Germline assignment: CDR1 SGDLS and CDR2 YYNGEE. The CDR3 sequence is 14 residues long. CDR3 DNA: TGTGCCAGCAGCGTAAGGCCAGGGGGCCCTGAAGCTTTCTTT. The encoded protein is CASSVRPGGPEAFF.

This chain uses TRBV20-1 with TRBJ2-3; weak D call: TRBD1 (7 bases). Per germline, CDR1 DFQATT and CDR2 SNEGSKA (reference sequence). V was shortened by 6 bases and J by 4 bases, with 14 bases between the two germline ends. CDR3 length equals 13 residues. This chain's CDR3 is CSAQEGAADTQYF. CDR3 nucleotides: TGCAGTGCACAGGAGGGGGCGGCAGATACGCAGTATTTT.

This clonotype was detected only a few times. The rearrangement joins TRBV2 to TRBJ2-5; TRBD1 agrees at 7 bases. CDR1 is SNHLY, CDR2 FYNNEI, per germline. V dropped 6 bases and J dropped 2; count of bases not matched to a gene: 6. The CDR3 has 14 amino acids. The chain's CDR3 is CASSLRGQQETQYF. CDR3 nucleotide sequence: TGTGCCAGCAGCCTACGGGGACAGCAAGAGACCCAGTACTTC.

V gene TRBV28 combines with J gene TRBJ1-2; 7 bases match TRBD1. This CDR3 contains 13 residues. The V gene end was trimmed by 8 bases and the J gene end by 8 bases; junction bases not matched to a gene: 11. Germline loops: CDR1 MDHEN, CDR2 SYDVKM. CDR3 amino acids: CASGDPTGAGYTF. DNA of the CDR3: TGTGCCAGCGGAGACCCCACAGGGGCGGGCTACACCTTC.

This clonotype was recorded a few times. V gene TRBV5-1 combines with J gene TRBJ2-5, with D unclear. V was shortened by 4 bases and J by 6 bases, with 16 bases between the two germline ends. In germline, CDR1 is SGHRS, CDR2 YFSETQ. CDR3 size: 14 residues. DNA of the CDR3: TGCGCCAGCAGCCCATACCCCGGTACGAAGACCCAGTACTTC. This codes for CASSPYPGTKTQYF.